This T cell receptor (beta chain) derives from a study of tumor-infiltrating lymphocytes in primary liver carcinoma. Synthesis of TCR beta cDNA was carried out from about 0.55 ug total RNA with a constant-region primer. ARM-PCR, slightly modified, supplied the TCR beta libraries through three nested multiplex PCR rounds. With TRBV1-TRBV30 forward primers and a C-beta reverse primer, the first two PCR rounds were run for approximately 9 cycles each. TCRdb re-derived calls from the multiplex PCR reads in MiXCR, one entry per CDR3 protein. This sample has some 95,000 distinct CDR3 sequences, with just over 65% found just once. Each 20-30 mg portion of unsorted bulk tissue served as the source for co-extraction of RNA and DNA. There are 13 residues in the CDR3. Germline CDR1 SGHAT, CDR2 FQNNGV. This clonotype was counted a single time. One end of the junction is discordant with germline, which a read error may explain.

This TCR was recovered from a man aged 35-49 years with primary liver carcinoma and hepatitis B virus infection. The chain joins TRBV11-2 to TRBJ2-7, with D perhaps assigned TRBD1 or TRBD2 (5 bases each). Sequenced: tumor-adjacent normal liver tissue. Here the CDR3 reads CASARGSSYDQYF. CDR3 bases: TGTGCCAGCGCCCGGGGCAGCTCCTACGATCAGTACTTT.